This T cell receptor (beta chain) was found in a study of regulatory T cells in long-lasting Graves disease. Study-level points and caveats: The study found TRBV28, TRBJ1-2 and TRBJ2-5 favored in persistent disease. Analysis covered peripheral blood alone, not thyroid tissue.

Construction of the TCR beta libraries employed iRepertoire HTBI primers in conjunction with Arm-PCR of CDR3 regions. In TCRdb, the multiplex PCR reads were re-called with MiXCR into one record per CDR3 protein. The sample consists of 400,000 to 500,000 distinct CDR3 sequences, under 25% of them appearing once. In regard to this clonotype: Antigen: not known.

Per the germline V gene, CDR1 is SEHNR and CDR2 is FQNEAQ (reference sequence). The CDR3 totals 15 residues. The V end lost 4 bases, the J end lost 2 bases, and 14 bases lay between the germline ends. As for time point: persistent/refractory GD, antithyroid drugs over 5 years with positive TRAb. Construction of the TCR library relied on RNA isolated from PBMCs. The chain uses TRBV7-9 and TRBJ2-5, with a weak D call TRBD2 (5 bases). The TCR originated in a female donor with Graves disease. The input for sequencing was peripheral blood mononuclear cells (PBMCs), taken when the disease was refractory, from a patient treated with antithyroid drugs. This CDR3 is CASSSVGSWQETQYF. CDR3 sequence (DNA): TGTGCCAGCAGCTCCGTTGGGAGCTGGCAAGAGACCCAGTACTTC.